The 8 T cell receptor beta chains reported below all come from one sample, sequenced in a study of CD8+ T cells in alopecia areata. The sample's treatment: oral pan-JAK inhibitor, 5-10 mg twice daily. Reverse transcribed after extraction, RNA yielded cDNA as the sequencing template. Clones were sequenced by immunoSEQ multiplex PCR, and TCRdb holds only the in-frame ones, with some missing. The data show over 80,000 clones, 44% seen once. This specimen consisted of CD8+ T cells sorted from blood, obtained at week 24, from a patient treated with tofacitinib. Receptor source: a human donor with alopecia areata.

The rearrangement uses TRBV7-6 and TRBJ2-5, with D maybe TRBD2 (6 bases). This CDR3 contains 14 residues. Trimming left V 0 bases short and J 5 bases short, with 10 bases between. CDR1 SGHVS and CDR2 FNYEAQ come from the germline V gene. CDR3 DNA sequence: TGTGCCAGCAGCTTAGCGGGAGGTTCGGAGACCCAGTACTTC. Protein: CASSLAGGSETQYF.

The gene calls are TRBV7-9 and TRBJ2-1; 11 nucleotides line up with TRBD2. V shed 5 bases, J shed 10 bases, and the junction held 13 bases outside the gene matches. The germline V gene encodes CDR1 SEHNR and CDR2 FQNEAQ (reference sequence). The CDR3 consists of 16 residues. The chain's CDR3 is CASSRETSGILGEQFF. In DNA, the CDR3 is TGTGCCAGCAGCCGAGAGACTAGCGGGATCCTAGGCGAGCAGTTCTTC.

Only a few counts were recorded for this clone. This chain links TRBV4-1 with TRBJ2-5, with D maybe TRBD1 (5 bases). The CDR3 runs 16 residues. Germline assignment: CDR1 MGHRA and CDR2 YSYEKL. V lost 2 bases and J lost 2, with 15 bases in between. CDR3 in amino acids: CASSQRQTNAQETQYF. The CDR3, as DNA: TGCGCCAGCAGCCAAAGACAGACCAACGCTCAAGAGACCCAGTACTTC.

The chain joins TRBV29-1 to TRBJ2-7; perhaps TRBD2 as D (5 bases). The CDR3 is 12 residues long. V lost 4 bases to trimming and J lost 0 bases, with 7 bases between them. Per the germline V gene, CDR1 is SQVTM and CDR2 is ANQGSEA. CDR3 DNA: TGCAGCGTTGCGGGGAGCTCCTACGAGCAGTACTTC. This codes for CSVAGSSYEQYF.

The gene calls are TRBV9 and TRBJ1-2; TRBD1 is a possible D gene (5 bases). Germline V lookup: CDR1 SGDLS, CDR2 YYNGEE. CDR3 length: 13 amino acids. V was cut by 4 bases and J by 7 bases, with 14 bases left in between. The DNA of the CDR3 is TGTGCCAGCAGCTACGGCAGGGCGAGTGGCTACACCTTC. Translating it yields CASSYGRASGYTF.

The gene calls are TRBV9 and TRBJ2-3, with D perhaps being TRBD1 or TRBD2 (6 bases each). Germline V gives CDR1 SGDLS, CDR2 YYNGEE. Between the trimmed V and J ends, which lost 0 bases and 3 bases, there was a span of 20 bases. There are 18 residues in the CDR3. The CDR3 nucleotides read TGTGCCAGCAGCGTAGGTTCCCTTAGCGGAGGGGGGACAGATACGCAGTATTTT. Translating it yields CASSVGSLSGGGTDTQYF.

This clone was detected many times. The chain recombines TRBV9 with TRBJ2-5; 9 bases map to TRBD2. The CDR3 runs to 15 residues. The J segment lost 4 bases and the V segment lost 2 bases, leaving 6 bases of the junction unmatched. CDR1 and CDR2 from the germline V gene are SGDLS and YYNGEE. The CDR3 loop reads CASSVGSGSTETQYF. The CDR3 DNA sequence: TGTGCCAGCAGCGTCGGTAGCGGGAGTACAGAGACCCAGTACTTC.

The chain recombines TRBV6-1 with TRBJ2-1; TRBD2 matches 9 bases. Germline loops: CDR1 MNHNS, CDR2 SASEGT. The CDR3 runs 15 residues. Trimming cost V 6 bases and J 5 bases; bases outside gene matches: 8. CDR3 in amino acids: CASRSSSGKNNEQFF. CDR3 DNA sequence: TGTGCCAGCAGATCATCTAGCGGGAAGAACAATGAGCAGTTCTTC.